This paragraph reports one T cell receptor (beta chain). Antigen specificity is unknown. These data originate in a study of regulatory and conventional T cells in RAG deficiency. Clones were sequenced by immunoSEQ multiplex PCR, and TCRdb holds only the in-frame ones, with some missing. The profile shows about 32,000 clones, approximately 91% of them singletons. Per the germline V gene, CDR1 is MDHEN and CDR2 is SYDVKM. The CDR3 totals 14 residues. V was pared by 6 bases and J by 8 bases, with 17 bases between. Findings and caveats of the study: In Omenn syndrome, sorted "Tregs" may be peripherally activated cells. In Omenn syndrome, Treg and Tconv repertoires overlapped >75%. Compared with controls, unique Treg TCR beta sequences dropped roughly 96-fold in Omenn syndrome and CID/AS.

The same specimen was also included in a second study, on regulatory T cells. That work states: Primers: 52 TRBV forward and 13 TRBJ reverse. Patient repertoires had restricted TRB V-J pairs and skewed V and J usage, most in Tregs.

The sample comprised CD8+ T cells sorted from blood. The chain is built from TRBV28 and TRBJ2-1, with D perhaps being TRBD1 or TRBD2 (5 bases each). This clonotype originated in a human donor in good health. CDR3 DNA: TGTGCCAGCAGCAAGTCGGGACGTCGTCATGAGCAGTTCTTC. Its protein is CASSKSGRRHEQFF.